Listed here are 8 T cell receptor beta chains from one sample, sequenced in a study of shared clonotypes between healthy human individuals. Repertoires were generated with immunoSEQ multiplex PCR, while TCRdb's copy carries only in-frame clones and drops some. The profile covers some 2,500,000 clones, with 85% to 95% appearing a single time and around 0.35% taken by the ten largest. Source material: naive CD4+ T cells from PBMCs. Subset of the sample: CD45RA+ positively selected. The receptors originated from a man younger than 35 in good health. Some clones in this sample may be carry-over from other donors' samples.

Only one count was recorded for this clone. The genes are TRBV18 and TRBJ1-2; possible D gene TRBD1, 5 bases. Trimming stripped 2 bases from V and 8 bases from J, with 12 bases between. The V gene's germline CDR1 is KGHSH and CDR2 LQKENI. The CDR3 is 13 residues long. The CDR3 is CASSPAGIVGYTF. Written as DNA, the CDR3 is TGTGCCAGCTCACCAGCAGGGATTGTCGGCTACACCTTC.

CDR3 residues: CASSPRTAGVTEAFF. CDR3 in DNA: TGTGCCAGCAGTCCCCGGACAGCCGGGGTCACTGAAGCTTTCTTT. The chain employs TRBV28 and TRBJ1-1; D is perhaps TRBD1 (6 bases). Germline lookup yields CDR1 MDHEN and CDR2 SYDVKM. The CDR3 has 15 amino acids. Trimming pared 5 bases from V and 4 bases from J, leaving 17 bases between.

This rearrangement joins TRBV13 to TRBJ2-7; D may be TRBD1 (6 bases). Germline-derived CDR1 and CDR2 are PRHDT and FYEKMQ (reference sequence). The CDR3 runs to 13 residues. V was pared by 5 bases and J by 2 bases, with 10 bases between. As DNA, the CDR3 is TGTGCCAGCAGCATGACAGGTCCCTACGAGCAGTACTTC. Protein: CASSMTGPYEQYF.

In this sample, this clone turned up once. J is TRBJ1-5 and V is TRBV6-5; tentatively, D is TRBD1 (6 bases). V gave up 2 bases and J gave up 6 bases, with 11 bases separating them. The CDR3 has 14 amino acids. CDR1 MNHEY and CDR2 SVGAGI come from the germline V gene. For the CDR3, the DNA is TGTGCCAGCAGTTACAGGGGGTTTGTTCAGCCCCAGCATTTT. This encodes CASSYRGFVQPQHF.

The chain uses TRBV6-1 and TRBJ2-2; D remains unclear. There are 16 residues in the CDR3. V was clipped by 1 base and J by 2 bases, with 11 bases between them. Germline V gene sequence: CDR1 MNHNS, CDR2 SASEGT. The CDR3 spells CASSEGIRVNTGELFF. CDR3 nucleotides: TGTGCCAGCAGTGAAGGTATCAGAGTTAACACCGGGGAGCTGTTTTTT.

The V and J genes are TRBV19 and TRBJ2-1; D gene ambiguous. Germline CDR1 LNHDA, CDR2 SQIVND (reference sequence). The V end lost 3 bases, the J end lost 1 base, and 10 bases lay between the germline ends. The CDR3 spans 15 residues. In nucleotides, the CDR3 is TGTGCCAGTAGTATCGGCCCAGCTTCCTACAATGAGCAGTTCTTC. This encodes CASSIGPASYNEQFF.

CDR3 in amino acids: CASSSKTTGGWGEKLFF. The CDR3 DNA follows: TGTGCCAGCAGCTCCAAAACAACAGGGGGCTGGGGTGAAAAACTGTTTTTT. V is TRBV5-4 and J is TRBJ1-4; 9 bases map to TRBD1. Germline V gives CDR1 SGHNT, CDR2 YYREEE (reference sequence). This CDR3 spans 17 amino acids. Germline trimming cut 3 bases from V and 7 bases from J; bases unmatched to any gene: 13.

In its sample, this clone was seen once. This chain uses TRBV28 with TRBJ2-1; 7 bases are shared with TRBD2. The CDR3 has 17 amino acids. Looked up from germline, CDR1 is MDHEN and CDR2 is SYDVKM. The V segment lost 6 bases and the J segment 8 bases; nucleotides outside the gene matches: 19. CDR3 sequence (DNA): TGTGCCAGCAGCCGTCCGGTGGGCGGGAGAAGTGGCGATGAGCAGTTCTTC. It is translated as CASSRPVGGRSGDEQFF. The variable domain in full, with the rest retrieved from reference TRBV28 and TRBJ2-1, is DVKVTQSSRYLVKRTGEKVFLECVQDMDHENMFWYRQDPGLGLRLIYFSYDVKMKEKGDIPEGYSVSREKKERFSLILESASTNQTSMYLCASSRPVGGRSGDEQFFGPGTRLTVL.